The 32 T cell receptor beta chains below were found in one sample sequenced in a study of shared clonotypes between healthy human individuals. TCRdb keeps only in-frame clones here, not all; method: immunoSEQ multiplex PCR. The sample holds 2,500,000 or so clones, around 90% seen once. The source material was naive CD4+ T cells from PBMCs. Sample subset: CD45RA+ positively selected. Every receptor here comes from a man in his late teens or twenties in good health. Some clones in this sample may be carry-over from other donors' samples.

With respect to this clone: One end of the junction fails to match germline, which may point to a read error. This chain links TRBV7-3 with TRBJ1-1; a possible D gene is TRBD1 (6 bases). Germline V gene sequence: CDR1 SGHTA, CDR2 FQGTGA. This CDR3 is built from 14 residues. CDR3 region: CASGFGGSETEAFF. The CDR3 DNA reads TGTGCCAGCGGCTTTGGGGGCTCAGAGACCGAAGCTTTCTTT.

The J gene is TRBJ1-4, the V gene TRBV5-8, with unresolved D. Germline CDR1 and CDR2: SGHTS and YDEGEE. Trimming took off 4 bases at V and 3 bases at J, with 10 bases between the two ends. This CDR3 has 14 amino acids. CDR3 nucleotide sequence: TGTGCCAGCAGCCAGAGGGTCTCTAATGAAAAACTGTTTTTT. Translation gives CASSQRVSNEKLFF.

The V call is TRBV28, the J call TRBJ2-4; D is undetermined. V shed 2 bases and J shed 2 bases, with 16 bases lying between them. CDR1 and CDR2 from the germline V gene are MDHEN and SYDVKM. The CDR3 has 17 residues. For the CDR3, the DNA is TGTGCCAGCAGTTTACCCCCCGCTCTTGCCACCAAAAACATTCAGTACTTC. Translated: CASSLPPALATKNIQYF.

V is TRBV5-1 and J is TRBJ2-7, with a weak D call TRBD2 (6 bases). Trimming stripped 0 bases from V and 5 bases from J, with 15 bases between. This CDR3 comprises 15 residues. The V gene's germline CDR1 is SGHRS and CDR2 YFSETQ. Written as DNA, the CDR3 is TGCGCCAGCAGCTTGGCCCCCCAAGGGAGGAACGAGCAGTACTTC. This codes for CASSLAPQGRNEQYF.

V usage is TRBV5-1 and J usage is TRBJ2-2; either TRBD1 or TRBD2 may fit D (6 bases each). Trimming stripped 5 bases from V and 2 bases from J, with 13 bases between. The V gene's germline CDR1 is SGHRS and CDR2 YFSETQ. The CDR3 extends over 15 amino acids. CDR3 sequence reads: CASRAGTPNTGELFF. Here the CDR3 DNA reads TGCGCCAGCAGGGCGGGGACACCAAACACCGGGGAGCTGTTTTTT.

This sequence joins TRBV28 and TRBJ2-7; 7 bases are a match to TRBD2. The CDR3 is made up of 15 amino acids. V was clipped by 5 bases and J by 0 bases; unmatched bases: 7. CDR1 is MDHEN and CDR2 is SYDVKM in the germline V gene. The CDR3 coding sequence is TGTGCCAGCAGTAGATATCGGGGGGACTCCTACGAGCAGTACTTC. It translates to CASSRYRGDSYEQYF.

This rearrangement joins TRBV5-1 to TRBJ2-3; TRBD2 is a possible D gene (7 bases). Germline CDR1 SGHRS, CDR2 YFSETQ. The CDR3 has 17 residues. V dropped 1 base and J dropped 4 bases, with 19 bases sitting between them. This chain's CDR3 is CASSLSPAGEGADTQYF. CDR3 DNA sequence: TGCGCCAGCAGCTTGTCCCCTGCGGGAGAGGGGGCAGATACGCAGTATTTT.

The CDR3 region is CASSSGQGIPGELFF. The CDR3 region has the DNA TGTGCCAGCAGCTCGGGACAGGGGATTCCCGGGGAGCTGTTTTTT. The chain has TRBV7-8 and TRBJ2-2; 10 positions match TRBD1. Losses at the gene ends were 4 bases for V and 6 bases for J; bases not matched to a gene: 5. CDR3 length: 15 residues. In germline, CDR1 is SGHVS, CDR2 FQNEAQ.

The rearrangement uses TRBV5-4 and TRBJ1-1; no definite D call. Looked up from germline, CDR1 is SGHNT and CDR2 is YYREEE (reference sequence). The CDR3 consists of 15 residues. Trimming removed 0 bases at V and 4 bases at J, with 13 bases between. DNA for the CDR3: TGTGCCAGCAGCTTGGTGGGTGGCAGTCCCACTGAAGCTTTCTTT. Translating it yields CASSLVGGSPTEAFF.

The V call is TRBV11-2, the J call TRBJ1-2, with D uncertain. The CDR3 totals 13 residues. Germline V CDR1 and CDR2: SGHAT, FQNNGV. Trimming cost V 5 bases and J 1 base, with 8 bases left between them. CDR3 amino acids: CASSPGLNYGYTF. Written as DNA, the CDR3 is TGTGCCAGCAGCCCGGGCCTTAACTATGGCTACACCTTC.

Note on this clone: The sample contains more than one DNA sequence encoding this CDR3. The chain has TRBV6-1 and TRBJ1-3, with D uncertain. This CDR3 has 13 residues. Between the trimmed V and J ends, which lost 2 bases and 4 bases, there was a span of 6 bases. CDR1 and CDR2 from the germline V gene are MNHNS and SASEGT. CDR3: CASSESLGNTIYF. The CDR3 DNA sequence: TGTGCCAGCAGTGAAAGTCTGGGAAACACCATATATTTT.

Regarding this clone: Within the sample, other DNA sequences also encode this same CDR3. The chain couples TRBV28 to TRBJ2-6; 9 bases fit TRBD1. V dropped 3 bases and J dropped 0; count of bases not matched to a gene: 3. The germline V gene encodes CDR1 MDHEN and CDR2 SYDVKM. The CDR3 is 17 residues long. CDR3: CASSLTGGYSGANVLTF. In nucleotides, the CDR3 is TGTGCCAGCAGTTTGACAGGGGGGTACTCTGGGGCCAACGTCCTGACTTTC.

The genes are TRBV2 and TRBJ2-3; D assignment may be TRBD1 or TRBD2 (6 bases each). Germline loops: CDR1 SNHLY, CDR2 FYNNEI. This CDR3 is built from 16 residues. V lost 2 bases and J 0 bases, leaving 12 bases between the germline ends. The DNA for the CDR3 is TGTGCCAGCAGTGAAATCGGGGGCCTCAGCACAGATACGCAGTATTTT. This sequence encodes CASSEIGGLSTDTQYF. Full variable domain (remainder filled in from reference TRBV2 and TRBJ2-3): EPEVTQTPSHQVTQMGQEVILRCVPISNHLYFYWYRQILGQKVEFLVSFYNNEISEKSEIFDDQFSVERPDGSNFTLKIRSTKLEDSAMYFCASSEIGGLSTDTQYFGPGTRLTVL.

This clone has a handful of counts. V is TRBV29-1 and J is TRBJ2-1; TRBD2 matches at 7 bases. Germline V gene lookup returns CDR1 SQVTM and CDR2 ANQGSEA. CDR3 length: 14 amino acids. Trimming at V came to 4 bases and at J to 7 bases, leaving 10 bases not matched to a gene. The DNA for the CDR3 is TGCAGCGTTGGCCGACTAGCCGTGAGTAATGAGCAGTTCTTC. This sequence encodes CSVGRLAVSNEQFF.

The chain is built from TRBV29-1 and TRBJ2-3; 9 positions match TRBD1. With 4 bases clipped from V and 9 bases from J, the junction kept 11 bases outside the gene matches. This CDR3 has 14 residues. Germline V gene lookup returns CDR1 SQVTM and CDR2 ANQGSEA. The CDR3 spells CSVAGTGSGDTQYF. The CDR3, as DNA: TGCAGCGTTGCCGGGACAGGGTCCGGGGACACGCAGTATTTT.

This clone was observed once. This rearrangement joins TRBV13 to TRBJ1-1, with a possible D match to TRBD1 (5 bases). Germline CDR1 PRHDT, CDR2 FYEKMQ (reference sequence). V was cut by 2 bases and J by 4 bases, with 14 bases left in between. This CDR3 region has 15 residues. This CDR3 reads CASSLSVVRGTEAFF. DNA for the CDR3: TGTGCCAGCAGCTTAAGCGTAGTAAGGGGCACTGAAGCTTTCTTT.

The gene calls are TRBV18 and TRBJ2-1; 9 bases are a match to TRBD2. V was clipped by 5 bases and J by 7 bases; unmatched bases: 12. The CDR3 has 16 residues. Germline lookup yields CDR1 KGHSH and CDR2 LQKENI. The CDR3 loop is CASSSGLAKIPNEQFF. The CDR3, as DNA: TGTGCCAGCTCATCCGGACTAGCGAAGATCCCTAATGAGCAGTTCTTC.

The rearrangement uses TRBV28 and TRBJ2-1, with 11 bases that match TRBD2. J was trimmed by 8 bases and V by 6 bases; bases with no gene match: 15. Germline-derived CDR1 and CDR2 are MDHEN and SYDVKM. CDR3 length equals 17 residues. Here the CDR3 reads CASRSTRLAGFLDEQFF. The CDR3 DNA follows: TGTGCCAGCAGGTCTACTCGACTAGCGGGATTTCTGGATGAGCAGTTCTTC.

This rearrangement joins TRBV19 to TRBJ1-2, with D tentatively TRBD1 (6 bases). V lost 6 bases and J 8 bases, leaving 16 bases between the germline ends. Germline values: CDR1 LNHDA, CDR2 SQIVND (reference sequence). This CDR3 region has 13 residues. For the CDR3, the DNA is TGTGCCAGTAGCCTGCACAGGGCGATGGGCTACACCTTC. Translation: CASSLHRAMGYTF.

V gene TRBV2 combines with J gene TRBJ1-2; 7 nucleotides agree with TRBD1. The V segment lost 5 bases and the J segment 4 bases; nucleotides outside the gene matches: 7. Germline V gene data show CDR1 as SNHLY and CDR2 as FYNNEI. The CDR3 covers 14 residues. The CDR3 DNA is TGTGCCAGCAGTTCTGACTGGGACAGCTATGGCTACACCTTC. Amino acids: CASSSDWDSYGYTF.

This chain connects TRBV30 to TRBJ2-2; 8 nucleotides line up with TRBD2. The trim removed 3 bases at V and 5 bases at J, leaving 8 bases unmatched. Germline V gene data show CDR1 as GTSNPN and CDR2 as SVGIG (reference sequence). CDR3 size: 15 residues. The CDR3: CAWRSLAGGTGELFF. Written as DNA, the CDR3 is TGTGCCTGGAGGAGTCTAGCGGGTGGAACCGGGGAGCTGTTTTTT.

J is TRBJ1-5 and V is TRBV6-1; 7 positions match TRBD1. The V and J ends lost 1 base and 0 bases, in that order; junction bases with no gene match: 6. Germline V gene sequence: CDR1 MNHNS, CDR2 SASEGT. The CDR3 consists of 17 residues. The CDR3 coding sequence is TGTGCCAGCAGTGAAGAGGACAGGCGATATAGCAATCAGCCCCAGCATTTT. Protein sequence: CASSEEDRRYSNQPQHF.

V is TRBV28 and J is TRBJ2-2; unclear D gene. Trimming pared 6 bases from V and 2 bases from J, leaving 10 bases between. This CDR3 comprises 14 residues. Per germline, CDR1 MDHEN and CDR2 SYDVKM. CDR3 nucleotide sequence: TGTGCCAGCAGAATCCGACCCAACACCGGGGAGCTGTTTTTT. This sequence encodes CASRIRPNTGELFF.

This clone was found once. J is TRBJ1-4 and V is TRBV11-3, with 7 nucleotides matching TRBD1. The CDR3 is 16 residues long. Losses at the gene ends were 1 base for V and 3 bases for J; bases not matched to a gene: 5. Germline CDR1 reads SGHNT; CDR2 reads YENEEA. CDR3 protein: CASSLVRGWSNEKLFF. CDR3 nucleotides: TGTGCCAGCAGCTTAGTCAGGGGGTGGTCTAATGAAAAACTGTTTTTT.

V is TRBV29-1 and J is TRBJ2-2; TRBD2 might be the D (5 bases). The CDR3 covers 15 residues. Trimming shortened V by 7 bases and J by 4 bases, and 19 bases separated the two germline ends. From germline, CDR1 is SQVTM and CDR2 ANQGSEA. The CDR3 here is CSARTAPRGTGELFF. DNA for the CDR3: TGCAGCGCCAGGACCGCGCCACGGGGCACCGGGGAGCTGTTTTTT.

The chain carries TRBV7-2 and TRBJ1-2; 10 positions match TRBD1. CDR3 length equals 15 residues. CDR1 is SGHTA, CDR2 FQGNSA, per germline. V lost 1 base, J lost 8 bases, and 7 bases stayed unmatched. The CDR3 here is CASSLGGETGGGYTF. CDR3 bases: TGTGCCAGCAGCTTAGGAGGAGAGACAGGGGGCGGCTACACCTTC.

V and J are TRBV28 and TRBJ2-7; D perhaps matches TRBD1 (5 bases). Trimming stripped 7 bases from V and 3 bases from J, with 10 bases between. Germline assignment: CDR1 MDHEN and CDR2 SYDVKM. The CDR3 is made up of 12 amino acids. CDR3 nucleotide sequence: TGTGCCAGCACCGACAGATTCTACGAGCAGTACTTC. Its protein product is CASTDRFYEQYF.

The chain carries TRBV2 and TRBJ2-7, with D tentatively TRBD1 (5 bases). CDR1 and CDR2 (germline): SNHLY, FYNNEI. The CDR3 has 14 residues. Trimming removed 2 bases from V and 5 bases from J, with 13 bases in between. In nucleotides, the CDR3 is TGTGCCAGCAGTGAACAGGGCCTGGAAGACGAGCAGTACTTC. Translation: CASSEQGLEDEQYF.

The V call is TRBV6-6, the J call TRBJ1-1; a possible D gene is TRBD1 (5 bases). CDR1 and CDR2 (germline): MNHNY, SVGAGI (reference sequence). The CDR3 is 15 residues long. Trimming removed 5 bases from V and 1 base from J, with 14 bases in between. The CDR3 loop reads CASSRTRQTNTEAFF. CDR3 DNA sequence: TGTGCCAGCAGTCGGACAAGACAGACGAACACTGAAGCTTTCTTT.

The chain uses TRBV14 and TRBJ2-3, with TRBD2 matching over 7 bases. The CDR3 is 16 amino acids. Germline V lookup: CDR1 SGHDN, CDR2 FVKESK. After removal of 6 bases from V and 4 bases from J, the junction contained 13 bases not matched to a gene. CDR3 in amino acids: CASRPSAGVGPDTQYF. The CDR3 DNA is TGTGCCAGCAGACCCTCTGCGGGAGTGGGGCCAGATACGCAGTATTTT.

The CDR3 spells CASSSSGGWGDTQYF. DNA of the CDR3: TGTGCCAGCAGCTCCTCGGGCGGATGGGGAGATACGCAGTATTTT. The genes are TRBV7-3 and TRBJ2-3; the D is unclear. Germline V gives CDR1 SGHTA, CDR2 FQGTGA. Trimming took 4 bases from V and 5 from J, leaving 16 bases between them. This CDR3 region has 15 residues.

The V call is TRBV7-2, the J call TRBJ2-3; the D is unclear. The CDR3 is 14 amino acids. Looked up from germline, CDR1 is SGHTA and CDR2 is FQGNSA. Trimming stripped 4 bases from V and 3 bases from J, with 11 bases between. For the CDR3, the DNA is TGTGCCAGCAGCTGGGCGGACGAGACAGATACGCAGTATTTT. Its protein is CASSWADETDTQYF. The full variable domain, completed using reference TRBV7-2 and TRBJ2-3, is GAGVSQSPSNKVTEKGKDVELRCDPISGHTALYWYRQSLGQGLEFLIYFQGNSAPDKSGLPSDRFSAERTGGSVSTLTIQRTQQEDSAVYLCASSWADETDTQYFGPGTRLTVL.